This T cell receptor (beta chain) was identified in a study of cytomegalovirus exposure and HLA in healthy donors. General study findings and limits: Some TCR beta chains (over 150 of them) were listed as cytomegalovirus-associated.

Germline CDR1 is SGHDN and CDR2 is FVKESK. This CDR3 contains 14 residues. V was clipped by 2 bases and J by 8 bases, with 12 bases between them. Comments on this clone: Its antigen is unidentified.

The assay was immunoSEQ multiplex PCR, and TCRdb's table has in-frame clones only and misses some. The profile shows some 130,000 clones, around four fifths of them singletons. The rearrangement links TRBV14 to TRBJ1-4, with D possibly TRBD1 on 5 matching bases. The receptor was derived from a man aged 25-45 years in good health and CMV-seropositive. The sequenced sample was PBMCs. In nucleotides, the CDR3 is TGTGCCAGCAGCCAACAGGTCGGGGGAGAAAAACTGTTTTTT. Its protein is CASSQQVGGEKLFF.